Listed here are 26 T cell receptor beta chains from one sample, sequenced in a study of shared clonotypes between healthy human individuals. This table comes from immunoSEQ multiplex PCR, and its TCRdb copy is limited to in-frame clones, with some not included. The sample holds some 2.3 million clones; approximately 93% are singletons and the top ten take around 0.4%. The sample consisted of naive CD4+ T cells from PBMCs. Described subset: CD45RA+ positively selected. The receptors stem from a man aged 18 to 30 in good health. Some clones in this sample may be carry-over from other donors' samples.

The chain couples TRBV7-9 to TRBJ1-2; D gene uncertain. CDR1 is SEHNR, CDR2 FQNEAQ, per germline (reference sequence). CDR3 length: 12 amino acids. With 1 base removed from V and 8 bases from J, the gap between germline ends came to 8 bases. The chain's CDR3 is CASSLVEGGYTF. For the CDR3, the DNA is TGTGCCAGCAGCTTAGTAGAAGGGGGCTACACCTTC.

The V call is TRBV7-3, the J call TRBJ2-1; 7 bases line up with TRBD1. V trimming: 4 bases; J trimming: 8 bases; junction bases outside the gene matches: 14. This CDR3 region has 16 residues. The germline CDR1 and CDR2 sequences are SGHTA and FQGTGA. CDR3 in DNA: TGTGCCAGCAGCTCCATAGGGGGCGGATTTGCAGATGAGCAGTTCTTC. As protein: CASSSIGGGFADEQFF.

The CDR3 spells CASSALGNTEAFF. CDR3 bases: TGTGCCAGCAGTGCTTTGGGAAACACTGAAGCTTTCTTT. The chain has TRBV25-1 and TRBJ1-1; D gene unclear. Trimming removed 4 bases at V and 2 bases at J, with 8 bases between. CDR3 length equals 13 residues. The germline V gene encodes CDR1 MGHDK and CDR2 SYGVNS.

V is TRBV19 and J is TRBJ1-1, with TRBD1 identical over 8 bases. With V trimmed by 8 bases and J by 1 base, 15 bases remained unmatched. The CDR3 loop spans 17 amino acids. Germline V gives CDR1 LNHDA, CDR2 SQIVND (reference sequence). CDR3 amino acids: CASFRRQGSRPNTEAFF. CDR3 bases: TGTGCCAGTTTCAGACGACAGGGGAGCCGCCCGAACACTGAAGCTTTCTTT. Looking up the rest from reference TRBV19 and TRBJ1-1 gives the full variable domain: DGGITQSPKYLFRKEGQNVTLSCEQNLNHDAMYWYRQDPGQGLRLIYYSQIVNDFQKGDIAEGYSVSREKKESFPLTVTSAQKNPTAFYLCASFRRQGSRPNTEAFFGQGTRLTVV.

J is TRBJ2-1 and V is TRBV19; possible D gene TRBD1, 6 bases. Germline-derived CDR1 and CDR2 are LNHDA and SQIVND (reference sequence). Trimming stripped 3 bases from V and 3 bases from J, with 12 bases between. The CDR3 has 15 amino acids. In nucleotides, the CDR3 is TGTGCCAGTAGTATCCTACAGGGAGACTACAATGAGCAGTTCTTC. Translated: CASSILQGDYNEQFF. Drawing the rest from reference TRBV19 and TRBJ2-1, the complete variable domain is DGGITQSPKYLFRKEGQNVTLSCEQNLNHDAMYWYRQDPGQGLRLIYYSQIVNDFQKGDIAEGYSVSREKKESFPLTVTSAQKNPTAFYLCASSILQGDYNEQFFGPGTRLTVL.

This rearrangement joins TRBV7-6 to TRBJ2-7, with 8 positions matching TRBD2. This CDR3 has 16 amino acids. J gave up 3 bases and V 0 bases, and 7 bases lay outside the gene matches. Germline V CDR1 and CDR2: SGHVS, FNYEAQ. The CDR3 coding sequence is TGTGCCAGCAGCTTAGCGGCTCTAGCGGGTAGCTACGAGCAGTACTTC. Translating gives CASSLAALAGSYEQYF.

Turning to this clone: The junction departs from the called germline gene at one end, perhaps through a read error. Here the CDR3 DNA reads TGCAGTGCGGTTGGGCGGGAGGCCTCCGTCTTC. Encoded protein: CSAVGREASVF. The gene calls are TRBV20-1 and TRBJ2-1, with 8 bases matching TRBD2. Per the germline V gene, CDR1 is DFQATT and CDR2 is SNEGSKA (reference sequence). CDR3 length: 11 residues.

The CDR3 here is CAGRLAGANEQFF. DNA for the CDR3: TGTGCCGGGAGACTAGCGGGAGCCAATGAGCAGTTCTTC. The chain recombines TRBV2 with TRBJ2-1; 12 bases match TRBD2. J lost 6 bases, V lost 11 bases, and 5 bases had no gene match. Germline values: CDR1 SNHLY, CDR2 FYNNEI. CDR3 length: 13 residues. Together with reference TRBV2 and TRBJ2-1, the CDR3 gives the full variable domain: EPEVTQTPSHQVTQMGQEVILRCVPISNHLYFYWYRQILGQKVEFLVSFYNNEISEKSEIFDDQFSVERPDGSNFTLKIRSTKLEDSAMYFCAGRLAGANEQFFGPGTRLTVL.

The chain carries TRBV10-1 and TRBJ2-1, with 10 bases fitting TRBD1. CDR1 is WNHNN, CDR2 SYGVQD, per germline (reference sequence). Trimming took 6 bases from V and 5 from J; bases not matched to a gene: 7. The CDR3 loop spans 15 amino acids. The CDR3 bases are TGCGCCAGCAGAGAGGGACAGGGGTCCAACAATGAGCAGTTCTTC. This sequence encodes CASREGQGSNNEQFF.

This clone was picked up a small number of times. The chain carries TRBV12-5 and TRBJ2-5; tentative D call: TRBD2 (5 bases). The V end lost 5 bases, the J end lost 5 bases, and 12 bases lay between the germline ends. The CDR3 runs to 13 residues. Germline V gene lookup returns CDR1 LGHNT and CDR2 FRNRAP. The CDR3 bases are TGTGCTAGTGGTATCGGACTGGCGGAGACCCAGTACTTC. This translates into CASGIGLAETQYF.

V gene TRBV11-2 combines with J gene TRBJ2-6; D call uncertain. V lost 3 bases and J 0 bases, leaving 15 bases between the germline ends. CDR1 and CDR2 from the germline V gene are SGHAT and FQNNGV. The length of the CDR3 is 18 residues. This CDR3 is CASSFDSAGPSGANVLTF. CDR3 DNA sequence: TGTGCCAGCAGCTTCGACTCGGCAGGACCCTCTGGGGCCAACGTCCTGACTTTC.

The chain recombines TRBV29-1 with TRBJ2-1, with D possibly matching TRBD2 (5 bases). Germline CDR1 is SQVTM and CDR2 is ANQGSEA. The CDR3 consists of 14 residues. V was cut by 6 bases and J by 2 bases, with 14 bases left in between. The CDR3 DNA sequence: TGCAGCGTCAGCCCGCTAGCCCCCTACAATGAGCAGTTCTTC. Protein product: CSVSPLAPYNEQFF.

The chain combines TRBV7-6 with TRBJ1-4; possible D gene TRBD1, 5 bases. The CDR3 contains 15 residues. Trimming shortened V by 5 bases and J by 4 bases, and 14 bases separated the two germline ends. Germline V gives CDR1 SGHVS, CDR2 FNYEAQ. CDR3 sequence: CASSGSDGHNEKLFF. DNA of the CDR3: TGTGCCAGCAGCGGGTCGGACGGACATAATGAAAAACTGTTTTTT.

In regard to this clone: The germline gene is not matched at one end of the junction; a read error may be the cause. This chain uses TRBV20-1 with TRBJ2-7, with D perhaps assigned TRBD1 or TRBD2 (5 bases each). This CDR3 is built from 9 residues. Germline assignment: CDR1 DFQATT and CDR2 SNEGSKA (reference sequence). CDR3 nucleotide sequence: TGCAGTGCTAGAGATCCCGGGACCTTC. Translation gives CSARDPGTF.

The gene calls are TRBV28 and TRBJ2-5; 9 bases agree with TRBD2. The V gene's germline CDR1 is MDHEN and CDR2 SYDVKM. Losses at the gene ends were 3 bases for V and 4 bases for J; bases not matched to a gene: 9. The CDR3 has 16 residues. DNA of the CDR3: TGTGCCAGCAGTTTCGGCGGGAGGGGGGGTGGAGAGACCCAGTACTTC. It encodes CASSFGGRGGGETQYF.

This sequence joins TRBV25-1 and TRBJ1-2; D gene ambiguous. Germline loops: CDR1 MGHDK, CDR2 SYGVNS. The germline V and J ends were trimmed by 1 base and 2 bases, with 8 bases remaining between them. CDR3 length: 14 residues. CDR3 region: CASSEFTRNYGYTF. The CDR3 region has the DNA TGTGCCAGCAGTGAATTTACAAGAAACTATGGCTACACCTTC.

The chain has TRBV5-1 and TRBJ2-2; D ambiguous. Germline V gene lookup returns CDR1 SGHRS and CDR2 YFSETQ. The V end was cut by 6 bases, the J end by 6 bases, with 15 bases between. The CDR3 contains 14 residues. CDR3 nucleotides: TGCGCCAGCATCCTCGACCCGGGCGCCGGGGAGCTGTTTTTT. Protein: CASILDPGAGELFF.

Points on this clone: Other DNA sequences in the sample encode the same CDR3. V usage is TRBV6-1 and J usage is TRBJ1-4, with D unresolved. Germline values: CDR1 MNHNS, CDR2 SASEGT. V shed 2 bases and J shed 0 bases, with 7 bases lying between them. The CDR3 covers 15 residues. The DNA for the CDR3 is TGTGCCAGCAGTGAATTGGGTGCAACTAATGAAAAACTGTTTTTT. This encodes CASSELGATNEKLFF.

The chain uses TRBV7-8 and TRBJ1-1, with 7 bases lining up with TRBD1. The ends lost 7 bases at V and 0 bases at J; junction bases unmatched: 5. CDR3 length: 14 amino acids. Germline V lookup: CDR1 SGHVS, CDR2 FQNEAQ. The CDR3: CASTRGDLNTEAFF. CDR3 DNA: TGTGCCAGCACCAGGGGGGATCTGAACACTGAAGCTTTCTTT.

The CDR3 bases are TGTGCCAGCAGCGCCCCAGGGCCAGCGGGGGACTCCTACGAGCAGTACTTC. Translating gives CASSAPGPAGDSYEQYF. The chain carries TRBV7-8 and TRBJ2-7; 8 nucleotides align to TRBD2. The CDR3 sequence is 17 residues long. Germline loops: CDR1 SGHVS, CDR2 FQNEAQ. After removal of 5 bases from V and 0 bases from J, the junction contained 12 bases not matched to a gene.

This chain connects TRBV7-9 to TRBJ2-2; the D is unclear. CDR1 SEHNR and CDR2 FQNEAQ come from the germline V gene (reference sequence). There are 15 residues in the CDR3. The germline V and J ends were trimmed by 0 bases and 4 bases, with 9 bases remaining between them. Here the CDR3 reads CASSLATVGTGELFF. CDR3 nucleotide sequence: TGTGCCAGCAGCTTAGCAACGGTGGGCACCGGGGAGCTGTTTTTT.

This clone was found once. The chain has TRBV29-1 and TRBJ2-7; D is unresolved. The ends were cut back, 5 bases at V and 4 bases at J, with 15 bases in the middle. This CDR3 region has 13 residues. Per germline, CDR1 SQVTM and CDR2 ANQGSEA. DNA for the CDR3: TGCAGCGTTTCCAGACCCCTGGGATACGAGCAGTACTTC. Encoded protein: CSVSRPLGYEQYF.

The chain links TRBV6-6 to TRBJ1-5, with 7 bases lining up with TRBD1. The CDR3 has 13 amino acids. The germline gives CDR1 MNHNY, CDR2 SVGAGI (reference sequence). V was pared by 11 bases and J by 6 bases, with 10 bases of the junction left unmatched. The CDR3 region is CACQRDSGQPQHF. The CDR3, as DNA: TGTGCCTGCCAGAGGGACAGCGGTCAGCCCCAGCATTTT.

A word on this clone: This same CDR3 is encoded by further DNA sequences in the sample. The chain carries TRBV9 and TRBJ2-3; D is unclear. Trimming took off 0 bases at V and 3 bases at J, with 11 bases between the two ends. Germline V gene data show CDR1 as SGDLS and CDR2 as YYNGEE. This CDR3 is built from 15 residues. CDR3 in DNA: TGTGCCAGCAGCGTAGGTGGACGTTCGACAGATACGCAGTATTTT. Its translation is CASSVGGRSTDTQYF. The full variable domain, with the rest looked up from reference TRBV9 and TRBJ2-3, is DSGVTQTPKHLITATGQRVTLRCSPRSGDLSVYWYQQSLDQGLQFLIQYYNGEERAKGNILERFSAQQFPDLHSELNLSSLELGDSALYFCASSVGGRSTDTQYFGPGTRLTVL.

This clone was seen more than once but under ten times. The gene calls are TRBV16 and TRBJ1-1; tentatively, D is TRBD1 (5 bases). The CDR3 loop spans 13 amino acids. Germline V gene data show CDR1 as KGHSY and CDR2 as FQNENV. V dropped 7 bases and J dropped 3 bases, with 12 bases sitting between them. The CDR3 is CASTPWGDTEAFF. The CDR3 DNA reads TGTGCCAGCACCCCCTGGGGGGACACTGAAGCTTTCTTT.

This rearrangement joins TRBV29-1 to TRBJ2-7; D gene unclear. The germline V gene encodes CDR1 SQVTM and CDR2 ANQGSEA. V shed 0 bases and J shed 3 bases, with 12 bases lying between them. This CDR3 comprises 14 residues. In DNA form, the CDR3 reads TGCAGCGTTGAAGATCTTAGGTGCCTCTACGAGCAGTACTTC. It encodes CSVEDLRCLYEQYF.